This passage covers 29 T cell receptor beta chains from one sample sequenced in a study of T cell repertoires in cytomegalovirus infection. TCRdb reanalysed the reads using MiXCR and keeps one entry per CDR3 protein. The sample has fewer than 550,000 distinct CDR3 sequences, approximately 30% seen once; the top ten hold around 15%. The specimen sequenced was PBMCs. The receptor source for this set is a human donor in good health (CMV status not recorded). Some clones in this sample may be carry-over from other donors' samples.

This clonotype was picked up a small number of times. The chain uses TRBV10-3 and TRBJ1-5; D is uncertain. V gave up 3 bases and J gave up 10 bases, with 10 bases separating them. Germline assignment: CDR1 ENHRY and CDR2 SYGVKD. CDR3 length: 12 residues. DNA of the CDR3: TGTGCCATCAGTGATGGAATTCAACCCCAGCATTTT. It specifies CAISDGIQPQHF.

This clonotype has a handful of counts. The chain combines TRBV29-1 with TRBJ2-2; no clear D. Trimming took 5 bases from V and 1 from J, leaving 8 bases between them. From germline, CDR1 is SQVTM and CDR2 ANQGSEA. CDR3 length equals 13 residues. In DNA form, the CDR3 reads TGCAGCGTTTCCGTCCTGAACACCGGGGAGCTGTTTTTT. Translation gives CSVSVLNTGELFF.

The rearrangement joins TRBV11-2 to TRBJ2-5; D gene uncertain. Germline CDR1 SGHAT, CDR2 FQNNGV. V was shortened by 0 bases and J by 14 bases, with 25 bases between the two germline ends. The CDR3 spans 16 residues. CDR3 nucleotides: TGTGCCAGCAGCTTAGAGCCTGCCGTGGGCCAAGAGACACCTTACTTC. Protein: CASSLEPAVGQETPYF. The variable domain in full, with the rest retrieved from reference TRBV11-2 and TRBJ2-5, is EAGVAQSPRYKIIEKRQSVAFWCNPISGHATLYWYQQILGQGPKLLIQFQNNGVVDDSQLPKDRFSAERLKGVDSTLKIQPAKLEDSAVYLCASSLEPAVGQETPYFGPGTRLLVL.

This chain uses TRBV5-3 with TRBJ1-1, with TRBD1 as a possible D gene (6 bases). TRBV5-3 carries the ORF label, with uncertain function. The CDR3 is made up of 15 amino acids. V was trimmed by 8 bases and J by 1 base, leaving 18 bases between them. The CDR3 DNA is TGTGCCAGCAGCCTCCGACAGGTATGGAACACTGAAGCTTTCTTT. This codes for CASSLRQVWNTEAFF.

This clonotype showed up just a few times. This sequence joins TRBV12-3 or TRBV12-4 and TRBJ1-4; 9 bases fit TRBD1. V lost 5 bases to trimming and J lost 5 bases; unmatched junction nucleotides: 6. The CDR3 length is 15 residues. In DNA, the CDR3 is TGTGCCAGCAGTGCTCCCGGGACAGGGAATGAAAAACTGTTTTTT. Its protein is CASSAPGTGNEKLFF.

This clonotype was recorded many times. This chain joins TRBV7-6 and TRBJ2-7; 10 bases match TRBD1. The CDR3 contains 15 residues. From germline, CDR1 is SGHVS and CDR2 FNYEAQ. J gave up 4 bases and V 6 bases, and 9 bases lay outside the gene matches. DNA for the CDR3: TGTGCCAGCAGTCCAACGGGACAGGGGTCTTACGAGCAGTACTTC. Its protein product is CASSPTGQGSYEQYF.

The table lists this clonotype with many counts. The chain joins TRBV5-6 to TRBJ1-3; TRBD1 might be the D (5 bases). V lost 3 bases and J lost 4, with 11 bases in between. The CDR3 is 14 amino acids. Germline V gives CDR1 SGHDT, CDR2 YYEEEE. The CDR3 sequence: CASSSRDPGNTIYF. As DNA, the CDR3 is TGTGCCAGCAGCTCACGGGACCCAGGAAACACCATATATTTT.

The chain has TRBV20-1 and TRBJ1-3, with 9 bases aligning to TRBD1. The CDR3 spans 17 residues. V lost 3 bases and J lost 3; bases outside the gene matches: 12. CDR1 is DFQATT and CDR2 is SNEGSKA in the germline V gene (reference sequence). The CDR3 here is CSARARRTGVIGNTIYF. The CDR3 DNA reads TGCAGTGCTAGGGCCCGGAGGACAGGGGTTATTGGAAACACCATATATTTT.

This clonotype came up many times. The chain carries TRBV11-1 and TRBJ1-1, with no clear D. CDR3 length equals 13 residues. Germline CDR1 is SGHAT and CDR2 is FQDESV (reference sequence). Trimming stripped 6 bases from V and 4 bases from J, with 12 bases between. The CDR3 sequence: CASSTTGITEAFF. Here the CDR3 DNA reads TGTGCCAGCAGTACGACTGGGATCACTGAAGCTTTCTTT.

As for this clonotype: At one end, the junction sequence differs from germline, possibly due to a read error. V gene TRBV27 combines with J gene TRBJ2-3; 7 bases are shared with TRBD2. The CDR3 loop spans 17 amino acids. Germline CDR1 reads MNHEY; CDR2 reads SMNVEV (reference sequence). The CDR3 sequence: CAISPPAGGIETDTQYF. DNA for the CDR3: TGTGCCATCAGTCCCCCAGCCGGGGGGATCGAGACAGATACGCAGTATTTT.

The V and J genes are TRBV6-4 and TRBJ1-2, with unresolved D. CDR3 length: 11 residues. With 6 bases removed from V and 8 bases from J, the gap between germline ends came to 10 bases. Germline CDR1 MRHNA, CDR2 SNTAGT. CDR3 sequence: CASRSGIGYTF. CDR3 DNA: TGTGCCAGCAGATCGGGGATCGGCTACACCTTC.

This clonotype has a handful of counts. The chain has TRBV28 and TRBJ1-2; D may be TRBD1 (5 bases). This CDR3 is built from 10 residues. Germline V gene lookup returns CDR1 MDHEN and CDR2 SYDVKM. V dropped 8 bases and J dropped 7 bases, with 8 bases sitting between them. CDR3 loop: CASRGSGYTF. For the CDR3, the DNA is TGTGCCAGCCGGGGGAGTGGCTACACCTTC.

This clonotype appeared a few times. The V gene is TRBV5-1, the J gene TRBJ1-1; TRBD1 matches 7 bases. This CDR3 is 15 amino acids long. J was trimmed by 1 base and V by 6 bases; bases with no gene match: 9. The germline gives CDR1 SGHRS, CDR2 YFSETQ. CDR3 nucleotide sequence: TGCGCCAGCATCATATTACAGGGGTCGAACACTGAAGCTTTCTTT. As protein: CASIILQGSNTEAFF. Full variable domain (outside the CDR3, taken from reference TRBV5-1 and TRBJ1-1): KAGVTQTPRYLIKTRGQQVTLSCSPISGHRSVSWYQQTPGQGLQFLFEYFSETQRNKGNFPGRFSGRQFSNSRSEMNVSTLELGDSALYLCASIILQGSNTEAFFGQGTRLTVV.

The sample holds a few counts of this clonotype. The rearrangement uses TRBV6-1 and TRBJ1-2, with D maybe TRBD1 (6 bases). The germline CDR1 and CDR2 sequences are MNHNS and SASEGT. CDR3 length: 12 amino acids. V lost 6 bases and J lost 9, with 14 bases in between. CDR3 coding DNA: TGTGCCAGCAGGGGGGGGGGCGAGAGCTACACCTTC. Encoded protein: CASRGGGESYTF.

This chain links TRBV6-6 with TRBJ1-6; 10 bases align to TRBD1. J gave up 9 bases and V 0 bases, and 2 bases lay outside the gene matches. Per germline, CDR1 MNHNY and CDR2 SVGAGI (reference sequence). The CDR3 is 15 amino acids. The chain's CDR3 is CASSYSTGGGSPLHF. CDR3 sequence (DNA): TGTGCCAGCAGTTACTCGACAGGGGGCGGTTCACCCCTCCACTTT.

The genes are TRBV7-4 and TRBJ2-2, with 9 bases lining up with TRBD2. J was trimmed by 5 bases and V by 11 bases; bases with no gene match: 21. This CDR3 is built from 18 residues. Germline lookup yields CDR1 SGHVT and CDR2 SQSDAQ. The CDR3: CAARGSGGPNRGTGELFF. The CDR3 DNA reads as TGTGCCGCCCGTGGTAGCGGGGGCCCTAACAGAGGGACCGGGGAGCTGTTTTTT. Full variable domain (outside the CDR3, taken from reference TRBV7-4 and TRBJ2-2): GAGVSQSPRYKVAKRGRDVALRCDSISGHVTLYWYRQTLGQGSEVLTYSQSDAQRDKSGRPSGRFSAERPERSVSTLKIQRTEQGDSAVYLCAARGSGGPNRGTGELFFGEGSRLTVL.

The gene calls are TRBV20-1 and TRBJ1-2; 9 bases align to TRBD1. V gave up 5 bases and J gave up 4 bases; unmatched junction bases: 20. The CDR3 loop spans 18 amino acids. The germline V gene encodes CDR1 DFQATT and CDR2 SNEGSKA (reference sequence). The CDR3, as DNA: TGCAGTGCTCCCTTCGGCCCGCCGTCGGGACAGGGAAGCTATGGCTACACCTTC. Translated, it gives CSAPFGPPSGQGSYGYTF.

The genes are TRBV6-5 and TRBJ2-7, with a possible D match to TRBD2 (5 bases). Germline loops: CDR1 MNHEY, CDR2 SVGAGI. The CDR3 has 16 amino acids. V was trimmed by 2 bases and J by 2 bases, leaving 16 bases between them. The CDR3 nucleotides read TGTGCCAGCAGTTACCGAGGCGGGCAGTCAACCTACGAGCAGTACTTC. This sequence encodes CASSYRGGQSTYEQYF.

The chain couples TRBV2 to TRBJ1-5, with TRBD1 matching 10 bases. The CDR3 length is 17 residues. Germline CDR1 reads SNHLY; CDR2 reads FYNNEI. J gave up 7 bases and V 4 bases, and 13 bases lay outside the gene matches. This chain's CDR3 is CASSGTMLDRGAQPQHF. CDR3 nucleotides: TGTGCCAGCAGTGGCACGATGCTGGACAGGGGGGCCCAGCCCCAGCATTTT.

On this clonotype itself: A much larger clone differs from this one at a single base, so this may be a read error. The chain recombines TRBV7-2 with TRBJ2-2; the D is unclear. The CDR3 is 18 residues long. The germline gives CDR1 SGHTA, CDR2 FQGNSA. The CDR3 DNA is TGTGCCAGCAGCTTTTGGCCGGGCCGGCCGGGTCCCACCGTGGAGCTGTTTTTT. Its translation: CASSFWPGRPGPTVELFF.

This chain links TRBV19 with TRBJ1-5; D is perhaps TRBD1 (5 bases). The ends were cut back, 7 bases at V and 7 bases at J, with 20 bases in the middle. Germline loops: CDR1 LNHDA, CDR2 SQIVND (reference sequence). The CDR3 length is 15 residues. This CDR3 reads CASTQRRDGGQPQHF. CDR3 DNA sequence: TGTGCCAGTACTCAACGGAGGGACGGTGGACAGCCCCAGCATTTT.

This clonotype was detected many times. CDR3 DNA: TGTGCCAGCAGCCCAGCCCTACAGAATCAGCCCCAGCATTTT. As protein: CASSPALQNQPQHF. J is TRBJ1-5 and V is TRBV7-2; D remains ambiguous. Germline V gene lookup returns CDR1 SGHTA and CDR2 FQGNSA. With 5 bases removed from V and 4 bases from J, the gap between germline ends came to 12 bases. This CDR3 is 14 amino acids long.

The chain employs TRBV14 and TRBJ2-5; D is uncertain. The CDR3 length is 13 residues. Germline V lookup: CDR1 SGHDN, CDR2 FVKESK. Deletions cut 4 bases from V and 4 bases from J, with 10 bases between. The DNA for the CDR3 is TGTGCCAGCAGCCTCTCCATCTTAGAGACCCAGTACTTC. As protein: CASSLSILETQYF.

V usage is TRBV20-1 and J usage is TRBJ1-6; no definite D call. CDR3 size: 15 residues. In germline, CDR1 is DFQATT, CDR2 SNEGSKA (reference sequence). The ends were cut back, 1 base at V and 0 bases at J, with 7 bases in the middle. The CDR3 DNA follows: TGCAGTGCTAGAGTCCAGAGCTCCTATAATTCACCCCTCCACTTT. It specifies CSARVQSSYNSPLHF.

This chain links TRBV4-2 with TRBJ1-5, with D uncertain. CDR1 is LGHNA and CDR2 is YNFKEQ in the germline V gene. This CDR3 has 14 residues. Trimming left V 3 bases short and J 1 base short, with 7 bases between. This chain's CDR3 is CASSQKGSNQPQHF. CDR3 DNA sequence: TGTGCCAGCAGCCAGAAGGGAAGCAATCAGCCCCAGCATTTT.

This clonotype has only a few counts. CDR3 sequence (DNA): TGTGCCAGCAGTTACCTTGACAGAGGACCCCTCCACTTT. It codes for CASSYLDRGPLHF. The rearrangement links TRBV6-8 to TRBJ1-6; a possible D gene is TRBD1 (5 bases). Trimming left V 2 bases short and J 12 bases short, with 11 bases between. Looked up from germline, CDR1 is MNHGY and CDR2 is SAAAGT. The CDR3 spans 13 residues.

This chain uses TRBV19 with TRBJ2-1; D assignment may be TRBD1 or TRBD2 (5 bases each). This CDR3 has 15 residues. The germline V and J ends were trimmed by 7 bases and 5 bases, with 18 bases remaining between them. CDR1 LNHDA and CDR2 SQIVND come from the germline V gene (reference sequence). CDR3 sequence (DNA): TGTGCCAGTACCCCGTATGGGGGTGGGGACAATGAGCAGTTCTTC. It is translated as CASTPYGGGDNEQFF.

This clonotype appeared many times. The chain is built from TRBV4-3 and TRBJ1-2, with 10 bases matching TRBD1. J lost 0 bases, V lost 4 bases, and 2 bases had no gene match. The CDR3 is 15 amino acids. The V gene's germline CDR1 is LGHNA and CDR2 YSLEER. The CDR3 here is CASSRGTGANYGYTF. CDR3 nucleotides: TGCGCCAGCAGCCGGGGGACAGGGGCTAACTATGGCTACACCTTC.

This clonotype was counted only a few times. The chain links TRBV12-5 to TRBJ2-1, with unresolved D. The CDR3 runs to 15 residues. The germline V and J ends were trimmed by 0 bases and 8 bases, with 14 bases remaining between them. Germline V CDR1 and CDR2: LGHNT, FRNRAP. The CDR3 sequence is CASGLVLSSFHEQFF. The CDR3 coding sequence is TGTGCTAGTGGTTTGGTTCTCAGTAGCTTTCATGAGCAGTTCTTC.